The sequence of this TCR beta chain was determined in a study of regulatory T cells in long-lasting Graves disease. This clonotype was seen more than once but under ten times. CDR1 and CDR2 from the germline V gene are LGHDT and YNNKEL (reference sequence). The junction had 11 bases not matched to a gene; V was cut back by 4 bases and J by 2 bases. The CDR3 has 17 amino acids. Time point described: persistent/refractory GD, antithyroid drugs over 5 years with positive TRAb. TCR sequences were obtained from RNA taken from PBMCs. HTBI primers from iRepertoire and Arm-PCR of CDR3 regions yielded the TCR beta libraries. Via MiXCR, TCRdb re-called the multiplex PCR reads, giving one row per CDR3 protein. The sample shows about 400,000 distinct CDR3 sequences, less than 25% of them seen only once.

This clonotype originated in a female donor with Graves disease. The sample in question was peripheral blood mononuclear cells (PBMCs), obtained when the disease was refractory, from a patient treated with antithyroid drugs. This rearrangement joins TRBV3-1 to TRBJ2-5, with 9 bases aligning to TRBD2. The CDR3: CASSLTGSGSYQETQYF. Here the CDR3 DNA reads TGTGCCAGCAGCCTTACGGGTAGCGGGAGTTATCAAGAGACCCAGTACTTC.